Each of the 11 T cell receptor beta chains below was sequenced from the same sample in a study of blood T cell repertoires in COVID-19. TCRdb's copy holds only in-frame clones and misses some; the assay was immunoSEQ multiplex PCR. The table lists roughly 61,000 clones, 91% of them singletons. The sequenced sample consisted of peripheral blood. The source is a man aged 55-75 years with acute or convalescent COVID-19.

This clone was seen a handful of times. V is TRBV5-1 and J is TRBJ2-2; D might be TRBD1 (5 bases). The germline V gene has CDR1 SGHRS and CDR2 YFSETQ. The ends were cut back, 0 bases at V and 4 bases at J, with 7 bases in the middle. The CDR3 contains 14 residues. The CDR3 DNA reads as TGCGCCAGCAGCTTGGATAGGGGCACCGGGGAGCTGTTTTTT. Amino acids: CASSLDRGTGELFF.

This chain joins TRBV30 and TRBJ1-6; no reliable D call. The V end lost 2 bases, the J end lost 4 bases, and 6 bases lay between the germline ends. CDR3 size: 13 residues. In germline, CDR1 is GTSNPN, CDR2 SVGIG (reference sequence). The chain's CDR3 is CAWSQDYNSPLHF. CDR3 nucleotides: TGTGCCTGGAGTCAGGATTATAATTCACCCCTCCACTTT.

The chain has TRBV27 and TRBJ2-3; 12 bases are a match to TRBD2. The V gene end was trimmed by 2 bases and the J gene end by 3 bases; junction bases not matched to a gene: 6. CDR3 length equals 17 residues. The germline CDR1 and CDR2 sequences are MNHEY and SMNVEV (reference sequence). CDR3 amino acids: CASSLLLAGGPTDTQYF. The CDR3 DNA sequence: TGTGCCAGCAGTTTACTCCTAGCGGGAGGGCCGACAGATACGCAGTATTTT.

The chain combines TRBV11-3 with TRBJ2-2, with D possibly matching TRBD1 (5 bases). Germline V gene data show CDR1 as SGHNT and CDR2 as YENEEA. This CDR3 contains 15 residues. V lost 2 bases and J lost 5, with 12 bases in between. CDR3 protein: CASSLLAGPTGELFF. Written as DNA, the CDR3 is TGTGCCAGCAGCTTATTAGCAGGGCCGACCGGGGAGCTGTTTTTT.

This clone has just one count. The chain links TRBV9 to TRBJ2-1; D perhaps matches TRBD1 (7 bases). Germline V gene sequence: CDR1 SGDLS, CDR2 YYNGEE. V dropped 2 bases and J dropped 5 bases, with 11 bases sitting between them. There are 14 residues in the CDR3. CDR3 protein: CASSVRGTDNEQFF. The CDR3 region has the DNA TGTGCCAGCAGCGTGCGCGGGACAGACAATGAGCAGTTCTTC.

The J gene is TRBJ1-6, the V gene TRBV18; no definite D call. This CDR3 spans 13 amino acids. V was clipped by 2 bases and J by 7 bases, with 6 bases between them. The germline V gene encodes CDR1 KGHSH and CDR2 LQKENI. In nucleotides, the CDR3 is TGTGCCAGCTCACCAGACAAAAATTCACCCCTCCACTTT. This encodes CASSPDKNSPLHF.

The V and J genes are TRBV19 and TRBJ2-3; 8 bases align to TRBD1. Germline-derived CDR1 and CDR2 are LNHDA and SQIVND (reference sequence). This CDR3 region has 14 residues. V lost 4 bases to trimming and J lost 5 bases; unmatched junction nucleotides: 5. This CDR3 reads CASSSDRGLDTQYF. CDR3 DNA: TGTGCCAGTAGTAGCGACAGGGGATTAGATACGCAGTATTTT.

V gene TRBV29-1 combines with J gene TRBJ1-4, with TRBD1 matching over 8 bases. With 6 bases clipped from V and 7 bases from J, the junction kept 7 bases outside the gene matches. The CDR3 sequence is 13 residues long. Looked up from germline, CDR1 is SQVTM and CDR2 is ANQGSEA. The CDR3 DNA sequence: TGCAGCGTCGATGCGACAGGGGCTGAAAAACTGTTTTTT. This gives the protein CSVDATGAEKLFF.

The genes are TRBV11-3 and TRBJ2-7, with TRBD1 matching 10 bases. The germline V gene has CDR1 SGHNT and CDR2 YENEEA. The CDR3 contains 15 residues. J lost 2 bases, V lost 9 bases, and 10 bases had no gene match. In nucleotides, the CDR3 is TGTGCCAGTTCCTTGGGGGGACAGGGGACCTACGAGCAGTACTTC. Amino acid sequence: CASSLGGQGTYEQYF.

This chain links TRBV7-9 with TRBJ2-1; 7 bases agree with TRBD1. V dropped 4 bases and J dropped 0; count of bases not matched to a gene: 3. CDR1 is SEHNR and CDR2 is FQNEAQ in the germline V gene (reference sequence). The CDR3 has 15 residues. CDR3 amino acids: CASSYRQGSYNEQFF. The CDR3 DNA reads as TGTGCCAGCAGCTATCGACAGGGCTCCTACAATGAGCAGTTCTTC.

The V call is TRBV7-9, the J call TRBJ2-5, with a possible D match to TRBD2 (6 bases). The germline CDR1 and CDR2 sequences are SEHNR and FQNEAQ (reference sequence). The V end lost 9 bases, the J end lost 5 bases, and 19 bases lay between the germline ends. This CDR3 is built from 14 residues. In DNA form, the CDR3 reads TGTGCCAGTAGCCGGGCGGAAGGAGGGGAGACCCAGTACTTC. This gives the protein CASSRAEGGETQYF. Looking up the rest from reference TRBV7-9 and TRBJ2-5 gives the full variable domain: DTGVSQNPRHKITKRGQNVTFRCDPISEHNRLYWYRQTLGQGPEFLTYFQNEAQLEKSRLLSDRFSAERPKGSFSTLEIQRTEQGDSAMYLCASSRAEGGETQYFGPGTRLLVL.